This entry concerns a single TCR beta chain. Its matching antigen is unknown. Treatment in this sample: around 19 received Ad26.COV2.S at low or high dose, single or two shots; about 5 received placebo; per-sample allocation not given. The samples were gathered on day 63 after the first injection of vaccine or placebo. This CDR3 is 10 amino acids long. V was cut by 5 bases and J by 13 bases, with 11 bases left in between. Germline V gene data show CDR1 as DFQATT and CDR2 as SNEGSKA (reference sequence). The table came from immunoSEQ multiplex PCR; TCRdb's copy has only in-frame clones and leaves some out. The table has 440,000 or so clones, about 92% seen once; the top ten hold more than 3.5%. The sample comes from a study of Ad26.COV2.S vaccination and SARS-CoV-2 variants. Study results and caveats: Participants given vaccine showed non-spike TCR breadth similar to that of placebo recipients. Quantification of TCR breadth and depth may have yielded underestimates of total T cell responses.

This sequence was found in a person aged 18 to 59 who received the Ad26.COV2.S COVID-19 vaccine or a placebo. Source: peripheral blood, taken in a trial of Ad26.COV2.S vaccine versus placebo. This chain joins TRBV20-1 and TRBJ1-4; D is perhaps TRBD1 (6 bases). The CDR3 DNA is TGCAGTGCTTTGGACAGCCGACTGTTTTTT. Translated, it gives CSALDSRLFF.